This T cell receptor beta chain appears in the sequencing data of a study of synovial regulatory T cells in juvenile arthritis. Study results and limitations: Compared with other blood Treg cells, inflammation-associated Treg cells had reduced TCR diversity. iaTreg cells shared more CDR3 sequences with synovial Tregs than other blood Tregs did. iaTreg TCR repertoires were largely private across patients and partially overlapped synovial Teff and blood CPL.

Donors were some eleven juvenile idiopathic arthritis patients with active disease, 3 polyarticular and 8 oligoarticular. Assay: immunoSEQ multiplex PCR; the TCRdb copy retains only in-frame clones and omits some. With 5,000 to 8,000 clones in the sample, the ten largest clones hold roughly 0.62%. The CDR3 length is 13 residues. The DNA is unrecorded. CDR1 and CDR2 from the germline V gene are LNHNV and YYDKDF (reference sequence). Of note for this clone: Its antigen is unidentified.

This clonotype was sampled from a donor between 2 and 29 years old with juvenile idiopathic arthritis. The sample consisted of Treg cells from blood. Subset indicated: remaining (HLA-DR-negative) circulating blood Treg cells. This chain connects TRBV15 to TRBJ2-5. The CDR3 here is CATSRGLRETQYF.